This T cell receptor beta chain appears in the sequencing data of a study of blood T cell repertoires in COVID-19. In the study overall: The United States, Italy and Spain supplied acute and convalescent COVID-19 samples. PBMCs, B-cell-depleted T cells, or T cells were the source of the cDNA or gDNA that made up the material.

As handled by the study authors: Amplified reference gene primers provided the basis for estimating nucleated cell counts. Assay used: immunoSEQ multiplex PCR; TCRdb lists only in-frame clones, some missing. V, J and clone size are taken as reported in that table, and D and trimming were inferred from the DNA itself. The table has approximately 350,000 clones, approximately 89% seen once; the top ten hold about 3.5%. The CDR3 has 14 amino acids. The rearrangement joins TRBV21-1 to TRBJ2-1; TRBD2, the D gene given by the table, was not confirmed from the DNA. TRBV21-1 is assigned pseudogene status. The TCR was taken from a woman aged 18 to 35 who had recovered from COVID-19. Sequenced material: peripheral blood. The CDR3 region has the DNA TGTGCCAGCACTGGACTAGCGGGAGACAATGAGCAGTTCTTC. Protein sequence: CASTGLAGDNEQFF.